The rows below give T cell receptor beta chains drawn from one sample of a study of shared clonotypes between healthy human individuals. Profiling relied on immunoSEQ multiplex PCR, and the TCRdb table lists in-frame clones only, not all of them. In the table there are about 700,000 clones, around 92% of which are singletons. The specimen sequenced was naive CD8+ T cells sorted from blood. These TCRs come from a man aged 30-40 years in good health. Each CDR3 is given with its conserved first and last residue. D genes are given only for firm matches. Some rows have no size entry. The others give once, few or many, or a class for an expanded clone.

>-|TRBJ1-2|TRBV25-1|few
TGTGCCAGCGGGGGAGGTTTCTATGGCTACACCTTC
CASGGGFYGYTF
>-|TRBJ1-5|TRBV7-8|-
TGTGCCAGCAGCTTAAATCCATCGGATCAGCCCCAGCATTTT
CASSLNPSDQPQHF
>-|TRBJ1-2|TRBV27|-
TGTGCCAGCAGACCCAATTTCCGTAACTATGGCTACACCTTC
CASRPNFRNYGYTF
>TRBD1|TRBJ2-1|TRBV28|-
TGTGCCAGCAGCAAGACAGGGAGCTCCTACAATGAGCAGTTCTTC
CASSKTGSSYNEQFF
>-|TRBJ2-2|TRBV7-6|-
TGTGCCAGCAGCTTTAGTGGGCCGGGAGATCGGGTCGGGGAGCTGTTTTTT
CASSFSGPGDRVGELFF
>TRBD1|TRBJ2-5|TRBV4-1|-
TGCGCCAGCAGCCTACTGGGGACAGAAGAGACCCAGTACTTC
CASSLLGTEETQYF
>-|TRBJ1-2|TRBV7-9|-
TGTGCCAGCAGCTTAAGCCCCACAGAGACTAACTATGGCTACACCTTC
CASSLSPTETNYGYTF
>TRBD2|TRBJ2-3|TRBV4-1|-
TGCGCCAGCAGCCAAGGACCACTAGCGGGAGATGCAGATACGCAGTATTTT
CASSQGPLAGDADTQYF
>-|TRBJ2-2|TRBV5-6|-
TGTGCCAGCAGTAAGACTGATAACACCGGGGAGCTGTTTTTT
CASSKTDNTGELFF
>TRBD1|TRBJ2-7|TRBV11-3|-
TGTGCCAGCAGTCCAACCCCCCCGGGACAGGGGGCCTACGAGCAGTACTTC
CASSPTPPGQGAYEQYF
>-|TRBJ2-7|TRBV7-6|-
TGTGCCAGCAGCTTAGGTAGGGCCTACGAGCAGTACTTC
CASSLGRAYEQYF
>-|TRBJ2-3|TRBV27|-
TGTGCCAGCAGTTTCGGCAGTAGCACAGATACGCAGTATTTT
CASSFGSSTDTQYF
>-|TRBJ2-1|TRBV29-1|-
TGCAGCGTTCGGACGTCCTACAATGAGCAGTTCTTC
CSVRTSYNEQFF
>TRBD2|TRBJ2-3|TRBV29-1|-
TGCAGCGTTGAAGATGGGGGGAGGGCCTCGGTGATCGCAGATACGCAGTATTTT
CSVEDGGRASVIADTQYF
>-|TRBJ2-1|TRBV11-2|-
TGTGCCAGCAGCTTAGATTACGGCGGCGGGTACAATGAGCAGTTCTTC
CASSLDYGGGYNEQFF
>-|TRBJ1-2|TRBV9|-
TGTGCCAGCAGCCCGGGAAGGGGCTACACCTTC
CASSPGRGYTF
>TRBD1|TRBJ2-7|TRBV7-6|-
TGTGCCAGCAGCCCCGTTGGGGACAGGGGTGACGAGCAGTACTTC
CASSPVGDRGDEQYF
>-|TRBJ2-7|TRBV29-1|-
TGCAGCGCCCGGGACATCTACGAGCAGTACTTC
CSARDIYEQYF
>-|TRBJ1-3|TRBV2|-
TGTGCCAGCAGTCGCCTTAGGGGAGATACTGGAAACACCATATATTTT
CASSRLRGDTGNTIYF
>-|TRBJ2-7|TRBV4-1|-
TGCGCCAGCAGCCAAGGACAGGCCTACGAGCAGTACTTC
CASSQGQAYEQYF
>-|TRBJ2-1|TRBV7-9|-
TGTGCCAGCAGCTTAGATAGCGGCCGCAGGGGTGAGCAGTTCTTC
CASSLDSGRRGEQFF
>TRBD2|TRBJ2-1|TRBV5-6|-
TGTGCCAGCAGCTCGAGGCGACTAGCGGGATCCTACAATGAGCAGTTCTTC
CASSSRRLAGSYNEQFF
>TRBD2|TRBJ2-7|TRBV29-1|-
TGCAGCGGCGGGAGAGAGAACGAGCAGTACTTC
CSGGRENEQYF
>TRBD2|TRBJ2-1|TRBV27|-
TGTGCCAGCAGGGGACTAGCGGGGGTGGAGCAGTTCTTC
CASRGLAGVEQFF
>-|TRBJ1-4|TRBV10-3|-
TGTGCCATCAGTGAATCTTACAGCGATGAAAAACTGTTTTTT
CAISESYSDEKLFF
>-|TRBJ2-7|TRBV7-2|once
TGTGCCAGCAGCTTAGTGGAGGGGGTCGAGCAGTACTTC
CASSLVEGVEQYF
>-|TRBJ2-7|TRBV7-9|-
TGTGCCAGCAGCTTAGTACAGGGTCCGGGCGAGCAGTACTTC
CASSLVQGPGEQYF
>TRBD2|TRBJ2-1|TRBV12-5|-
TGTGCTAGTGGTTCCTCCTTGGCGGGAGAGTTGGTCGATGAGCAGTTCTTC
CASGSSLAGELVDEQFF
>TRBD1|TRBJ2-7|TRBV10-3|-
TGTGCCATCAGAGGATGGGACAGCCTGGCCTACGAGCAGTACTTC
CAIRGWDSLAYEQYF
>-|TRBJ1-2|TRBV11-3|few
TGTGCCAGCAGCTTAGTGAACGGTAACTATGGCTACACCTTC
CASSLVNGNYGYTF
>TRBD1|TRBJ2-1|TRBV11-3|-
TGTGCCAGCAGCTTAGCGGGACAGGGGAACAATGAGCAGTTCTTC
CASSLAGQGNNEQFF
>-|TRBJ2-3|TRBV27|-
TGTGCCAGCGGGGTGGAGCGGAGGGGAGATACGCAGTATTTT
CASGVERRGDTQYF
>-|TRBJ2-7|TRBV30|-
TGTGCCTGGAGTGTTGGGACTTACTCCTACGAGCAGTACTTC
CAWSVGTYSYEQYF
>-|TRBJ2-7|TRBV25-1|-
TGTGCCAGCAGTGGAGGAGGGAACTTCGAGCAGTACTTC
CASSGGGNFEQYF
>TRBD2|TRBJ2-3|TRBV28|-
TGTGCCAGCACCGGTAGGGCGGGAGACGTCTTTGATACGCAGTATTTT
CASTGRAGDVFDTQYF
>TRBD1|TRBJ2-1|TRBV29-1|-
TGCAGCGTCGAAGACAGGGGCAATGAGCAGTTCTTC
CSVEDRGNEQFF
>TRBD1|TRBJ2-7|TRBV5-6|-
TGTGCCAGCAGGGGGACAGGGGGATTTTACGAGCAGTACTTC
CASRGTGGFYEQYF
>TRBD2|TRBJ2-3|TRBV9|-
TGTGCCAGCAGCGTAGGGGGCGGGAGTAGTTCAGATACGCAGTATTTT
CASSVGGGSSSDTQYF
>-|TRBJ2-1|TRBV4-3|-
TGCGCCAGCAGCCACTCCGCGGAGGATGTCTACAATGAGCAGTTCTTC
CASSHSAEDVYNEQFF
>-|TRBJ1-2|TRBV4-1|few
TGCGCCAGCAGCCAAGGTCCAGCCTATGGCTACACCTTC
CASSQGPAYGYTF
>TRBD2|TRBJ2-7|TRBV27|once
TGTGCCAGCAGTCCGGGACTAGCGGGAACGTTGTACGAGCAGTACTTC
CASSPGLAGTLYEQYF
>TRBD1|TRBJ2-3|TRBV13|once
TGTGCCAGCAGCTTGGACAGGGGGAATTCAGATACGCAGTATTTT
CASSLDRGNSDTQYF
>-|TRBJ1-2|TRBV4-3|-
TGCGCCAGCAGCTCAAGCGGGGGTAGAAACTATGGCTACACCTTC
CASSSSGGRNYGYTF
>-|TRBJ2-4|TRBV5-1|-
TGCGCCAGCAGCAGGACCGGGAGCCTTGGAGACATTCAGTACTTC
CASSRTGSLGDIQYF
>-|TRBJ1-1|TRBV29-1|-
TGCAGCGTTGTGGGGACGGAAGCTTTCTTT
CSVVGTEAFF
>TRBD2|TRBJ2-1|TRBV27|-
TGTGCCAGCAGTTTAGATAGCGGGGCTTACAATGAGCAGTTCTTC
CASSLDSGAYNEQFF
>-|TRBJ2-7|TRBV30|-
TGTGCCTGGAGTGGACTTTCAAACGAGCAGTACTTC
CAWSGLSNEQYF
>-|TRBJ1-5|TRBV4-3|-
TGCGCCAGCAGCCTTACGACGGCTAGCAATCAGCCCCAGCATTTT
CASSLTTASNQPQHF
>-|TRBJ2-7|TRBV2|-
TGTGCCAGCAGTACCGGGACTTCCTACGAGCAGTACTTC
CASSTGTSYEQYF
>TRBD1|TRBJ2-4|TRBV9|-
TGTGCCAGCAGCGTAGATCCGGGACAGCAAAACATTCAGTACTTC
CASSVDPGQQNIQYF